These 32 T cell receptor beta chains were sequenced from one sample in a study of response to subunit inactivated influenza vaccine. TCRdb re-analysed the RT-PCR reads in MiXCR, keeping a single row per CDR3 protein. The repertoire consists of some 500,000 distinct CDR3 sequences, with about 15% occurring once and the leading ten covering approximately 3%. Sequencing used CD4+ T cells sorted from PBMCs, obtained 23 months after vaccination. The source of these receptors is a man aged 50 to 69 who received an inactivated influenza vaccine.

The V gene is TRBV10-3, the J gene TRBJ2-5; no clear D. The germline V gene encodes CDR1 ENHRY and CDR2 SYGVKD. CDR3 length equals 13 residues. V was cut by 7 bases and J by 1 base, with 10 bases left in between. CDR3 sequence reads: CAITDGPQETQYF. CDR3 DNA sequence: TGTGCCATCACCGACGGACCCCAAGAGACCCAGTACTTC.

This chain joins TRBV18 and TRBJ2-1; D remains unclear. This CDR3 has 13 amino acids. Germline V lookup: CDR1 KGHSH, CDR2 LQKENI. V lost 6 bases and J lost 1, with 7 bases in between. The CDR3 reads CASSLQSYNEQFF. For the CDR3, the DNA is TGTGCCAGCTCCTTACAGTCCTACAATGAGCAGTTCTTC.

The sample holds a few counts of this clonotype. The rearrangement joins TRBV4-2 to TRBJ2-7; D is ambiguous. Germline V gene lookup returns CDR1 LGHNA and CDR2 YNFKEQ. The CDR3 covers 13 residues. The V end lost 1 base, the J end lost 3 bases, and 7 bases lay between the germline ends. The CDR3 loop is CASSQGPVYEQYF. The CDR3 DNA is TGTGCCAGCAGCCAAGGCCCGGTCTACGAGCAGTACTTC.

There are many counts of this clonotype. The rearrangement uses TRBV18 and TRBJ2-4; 9 bases map to TRBD1. The CDR3 has 14 residues. With V trimmed by 3 bases and J by 5 bases, 2 bases remained unmatched. From germline, CDR1 is KGHSH and CDR2 LQKENI. The CDR3 sequence: CASSPRTGENIQYF. In nucleotides, the CDR3 is TGTGCCAGCTCACCGAGGACAGGGGAAAACATTCAGTACTTC.

This clonotype turned up a few times. This chain connects TRBV4-2 to TRBJ1-2; perhaps TRBD1 as D (6 bases). V shed 4 bases and J shed 7 bases, with 19 bases lying between them. CDR3 size: 15 residues. CDR1 is LGHNA, CDR2 YNFKEQ, per germline. CDR3 bases: TGTGCCAGCAGCCCGCAACACAGGGATAGGGGTGGCTACACCTTC. Protein sequence: CASSPQHRDRGGYTF.

The count of this clonotype is one. V is TRBV9 and J is TRBJ2-5; a possible D gene is TRBD1 (6 bases). CDR3 length: 14 residues. Germline V lookup: CDR1 SGDLS, CDR2 YYNGEE. The V gene lost 0 bases and the J gene lost 5 bases, with 11 bases spanning the gap. For the CDR3, the DNA is TGTGCCAGCAGCGTAGACCCAAGGGGGGAGACCCAGTACTTC. This gives the protein CASSVDPRGETQYF.

The table lists this clonotype with a few counts. The chain employs TRBV5-1 and TRBJ2-7; no reliable D call. Germline CDR1 SGHRS, CDR2 YFSETQ. Trimming took 4 bases from V and 2 from J, leaving 13 bases between them. The CDR3 totals 14 residues. The CDR3 loop is CASSTLSGPYEQYF. In DNA, the CDR3 is TGCGCCAGCAGCACCCTGTCGGGTCCCTACGAGCAGTACTTC.

The sample holds many counts of this clonotype. The chain has TRBV11-2 and TRBJ2-1, with D unclear. The CDR3 length is 14 residues. Per germline, CDR1 SGHAT and CDR2 FQNNGV. Trimming stripped 0 bases from V and 9 bases from J, with 12 bases between. In nucleotides, the CDR3 is TGTGCCAGCAGCTTAGAAAGGAACCGCGCTGAGCAGTTCTTC. Encoded protein: CASSLERNRAEQFF.

This sequence joins TRBV12-3 or TRBV12-4 and TRBJ2-1, with a possible D match to TRBD1 (6 bases). The V gene lost 6 bases and the J gene lost 8 bases, with 17 bases spanning the gap. The CDR3 consists of 14 residues. CDR3 amino acids: CASSRSPRGDEQFF. For the CDR3, the DNA is TGTGCCAGCAGCAGGTCTCCCAGGGGAGATGAGCAGTTCTTC.

The chain combines TRBV6-1 with TRBJ2-2, with 7 bases fitting TRBD1. In germline, CDR1 is MNHNS, CDR2 SASEGT. This CDR3 has 15 residues. The V and J ends lost 6 bases and 6 bases, in that order; junction bases with no gene match: 10. Here the CDR3 reads CASRERTGGSGELFF. In DNA, the CDR3 is TGTGCCAGCAGGGAGAGGACAGGCGGGTCCGGGGAGCTGTTTTTT.

As to this clonotype: The junction departs from germline at one end; a sequencing error may be responsible. The chain uses TRBV15 and TRBJ2-2; D not resolved. Germline CDR1 and CDR2: LNHNV and YYDKDF (reference sequence). The CDR3 is 12 residues long. The CDR3 nucleotides are TGTGCCACCAGCGGAGAAATCGGGGAGCTGTTTTTT. Encoded protein: CATSGEIGELFF.

This clonotype appeared many times. The chain links TRBV16 to TRBJ1-5; tentative D call: TRBD1 (5 bases). There are 14 residues in the CDR3. V was pared by 2 bases and J by 3 bases, with 8 bases between. CDR1 is KGHSY and CDR2 is FQNENV in the germline V gene. The CDR3 coding sequence is TGTGCCAGCAGCCAACGACAGACCAATCAGCCCCAGCATTTT. It translates to CASSQRQTNQPQHF.

This clonotype was seen a few times. This chain connects TRBV5-1 to TRBJ2-3, with 11 bases lining up with TRBD2. From germline, CDR1 is SGHRS and CDR2 YFSETQ. V was clipped by 3 bases and J by 1 base; unmatched bases: 7. There are 17 residues in the CDR3. CDR3 DNA sequence: TGCGCCAGCAGCTGGGCCGGGACTAGCGGAGGCACAGATACGCAGTATTTT. Its translation is CASSWAGTSGGTDTQYF.

This rearrangement joins TRBV11-3 to TRBJ2-6; D is possibly TRBD2 (6 bases). Germline CDR1 SGHNT, CDR2 YENEEA. The CDR3 loop spans 18 amino acids. V was trimmed by 1 base and J by 4 bases, leaving 17 bases between them. CDR3 loop: CASSLVGTGWRGANVLTF. The CDR3 nucleotides read TGTGCCAGCAGCTTAGTCGGGACTGGGTGGAGAGGGGCCAACGTCCTGACTTTC.

This clonotype was seen a handful of times. V and J are TRBV6-1 and TRBJ2-2; D is unresolved. Trimming stripped 6 bases from V and 1 base from J, with 9 bases between. There are 14 residues in the CDR3. CDR1 MNHNS and CDR2 SASEGT come from the germline V gene. The CDR3 spells CASSAGLNTGELFF. The CDR3 nucleotides read TGTGCCAGCAGCGCCGGTCTGAACACCGGGGAGCTGTTTTTT.

This chain joins TRBV5-1 and TRBJ2-3; TRBD1 aligns across 8 bases. The CDR3 loop spans 15 amino acids. Germline V gene sequence: CDR1 SGHRS, CDR2 YFSETQ. Germline trimming cut 3 bases from V and 2 bases from J; bases unmatched to any gene: 5. CDR3 amino acids: CASSSRTGPTDTQYF. CDR3 sequence (DNA): TGCGCCAGCAGCTCCAGGACAGGGCCCACAGATACGCAGTATTTT.

This clonotype was observed a handful of times. The V and J genes are TRBV10-3 and TRBJ2-1, with D perhaps being TRBD1 or TRBD2 (5 bases each). The CDR3 contains 13 residues. Germline CDR1 ENHRY, CDR2 SYGVKD. With 10 bases removed from V and 5 bases from J, the gap between germline ends came to 15 bases. CDR3 bases: TGTGCCACCGATGGTGAGGGGAACAATGAGCAGTTCTTC. This translates into CATDGEGNNEQFF.

V gene TRBV20-1 combines with J gene TRBJ2-1; possibly TRBD1 for D (5 bases). The V gene's germline CDR1 is DFQATT and CDR2 SNEGSKA (reference sequence). V shed 2 bases and J shed 9 bases, with 11 bases lying between them. The CDR3 loop spans 12 amino acids. CDR3 bases: TGCAGTGCTAGACCGGACACTTCTGAGCAGTTCTTC. It specifies CSARPDTSEQFF.

This clonotype was recorded many times. The chain employs TRBV3-1 and TRBJ2-3; D not resolved. This CDR3 spans 13 amino acids. Trimming took 1 base from V and 7 from J, leaving 9 bases between them. Germline V gene data show CDR1 as LGHDT and CDR2 as YNNKEL (reference sequence). For the CDR3, the DNA is TGTGCCAGCAGCCAAGGTAGTCTTAATACGCAGTATTTT. The encoded protein is CASSQGSLNTQYF.

This clonotype was seen more than once but under ten times. The genes are TRBV9 and TRBJ2-1, with 7 nucleotides matching TRBD2. Per the germline V gene, CDR1 is SGDLS and CDR2 is YYNGEE. This CDR3 region has 15 residues. V shed 0 bases, J shed 10 bases, and the junction held 10 bases outside the gene matches. CDR3 in amino acids: CASSVGQRIGGEQFF. In DNA form, the CDR3 reads TGTGCCAGCAGCGTAGGACAGAGGATCGGGGGGGAGCAGTTCTTC.

This clonotype was counted many times. This rearrangement joins TRBV12-3 or TRBV12-4 to TRBJ1-3; 7 bases are shared with TRBD1. The CDR3 sequence is 14 residues long. The trim removed 6 bases at V and 2 bases at J, leaving 4 bases unmatched. Written as DNA, the CDR3 is TGTGCCAGCAGCCGTACAGGGGCTGGAAACACCATATATTTT. Encoded protein: CASSRTGAGNTIYF.

V gene TRBV6-1 combines with J gene TRBJ1-6; D uncertain. Germline loops: CDR1 MNHNS, CDR2 SASEGT. The CDR3 sequence is 14 residues long. The germline V and J ends were trimmed by 5 bases and 10 bases, with 15 bases remaining between them. The CDR3 region is CASSPDGLRSPLHF. In DNA form, the CDR3 reads TGTGCCAGCAGTCCCGACGGGCTTAGGTCACCCCTCCACTTT.

The J gene is TRBJ2-1, the V gene TRBV3-1, with TRBD2 matching 10 bases. J was trimmed by 6 bases and V by 7 bases; bases with no gene match: 9. CDR3 length equals 15 residues. CDR1 and CDR2 (germline): LGHDT, YNNKEL (reference sequence). The CDR3 loop is CASTPTSGGANEQFF. CDR3 bases: TGTGCCAGCACCCCAACCAGCGGGGGGGCCAATGAGCAGTTCTTC.

This clonotype was observed a handful of times. The chain employs TRBV7-3 and TRBJ2-1; 9 bases are a match to TRBD2. The CDR3 is made up of 14 amino acids. V was pared by 5 bases and J by 8 bases, with 7 bases of the junction left unmatched. Germline V lookup: CDR1 SGHTA, CDR2 FQGTGA. The CDR3 region has the DNA TGTGCCAGCAGCCCGCTAGCGGGACGGCATGAGCAGTTCTTC. Its translation is CASSPLAGRHEQFF.

This clonotype has a handful of counts. The chain couples TRBV20-1 to TRBJ2-2; maybe TRBD2 (5 bases). Germline CDR1 and CDR2: DFQATT and SNEGSKA (reference sequence). This CDR3 region has 15 residues. The V end lost 0 bases, the J end lost 1 base, and 9 bases lay between the germline ends. The CDR3 is CSARDWRMNTGELFF. The CDR3, as DNA: TGCAGTGCTAGAGACTGGAGGATGAACACCGGGGAGCTGTTTTTT.

The chain is built from TRBV4-2 and TRBJ2-1; D gene uncertain. Per germline, CDR1 LGHNA and CDR2 YNFKEQ. The CDR3 runs to 13 residues. The V gene lost 0 bases and the J gene lost 8 bases, with 8 bases spanning the gap. The CDR3 protein is CASSQDTAYEQFF. The CDR3 DNA is TGTGCCAGCAGCCAAGACACGGCCTATGAGCAGTTCTTC.

The chain carries TRBV6-2 or TRBV6-3 and TRBJ1-1, with 7 bases identical to TRBD1. J was trimmed by 5 bases and V by 4 bases; bases with no gene match: 10. CDR1 MNHEY and CDR2 SVGEGT come from the germline V gene. This CDR3 contains 15 residues. DNA of the CDR3: TGTGCCAGCAGTTGGACAGGAGTGGAAGTTACTGAAGCTTTCTTT. Translating gives CASSWTGVEVTEAFF.

The CDR3 protein is CASSLEPGRYGYTF. As DNA, the CDR3 is TGTGCCAGCAGCTTAGAACCGGGGAGGTATGGCTACACCTTC. The chain is built from TRBV7-2 and TRBJ1-2; D gene uncertain. The V gene's germline CDR1 is SGHTA and CDR2 FQGNSA. The CDR3 length is 14 residues. V gave up 1 base and J gave up 5 bases, with 11 bases separating them.

This clonotype has just a few counts. This rearrangement joins TRBV28 to TRBJ1-2; D gene uncertain. There are 12 residues in the CDR3. Germline V gene data show CDR1 as MDHEN and CDR2 as SYDVKM. With 10 bases removed from V and 4 bases from J, the gap between germline ends came to 13 bases. CDR3 amino acids: CATLVPPYGYTF. The CDR3 region has the DNA TGTGCCACCCTCGTTCCCCCCTATGGCTACACCTTC.

This clonotype was detected a few times. The CDR3 sequence: CASSLDQGAWETQYF. The CDR3 DNA reads TGTGCCAGCAGCTTAGATCAGGGGGCATGGGAGACCCAGTACTTC. The genes are TRBV11-2 and TRBJ2-5, with 8 nucleotides matching TRBD1. The CDR3 sequence is 15 residues long. Germline assignment: CDR1 SGHAT and CDR2 FQNNGV. V was pared by 0 bases and J by 5 bases, with 5 bases of the junction left unmatched.

The rearrangement uses TRBV29-1 and TRBJ1-1; unclear D gene. The V end lost 4 bases, the J end lost 1 base, and 4 bases lay between the germline ends. Germline CDR1 reads SQVTM; CDR2 reads ANQGSEA. This CDR3 region has 11 residues. The DNA of the CDR3 is TGCAGCGTTGCGAAGAACACTGAAGCTTTCTTT. The encoded protein is CSVAKNTEAFF.

This clonotype has just a few counts. This chain joins TRBV7-9 and TRBJ1-1; D uncertain. The CDR3 spans 15 residues. Trimming left V 6 bases short and J 1 base short, with 15 bases between. Germline V CDR1 and CDR2: SEHNR, FQNEAQ (reference sequence). The CDR3 loop reads CASRSWTQANTEAFF. CDR3 nucleotides: TGTGCCAGCAGGTCCTGGACGCAAGCGAACACTGAAGCTTTCTTT. Looking up the rest from reference TRBV7-9 and TRBJ1-1 gives the full variable domain: DTGVSQNPRHKITKRGQNVTFRCDPISEHNRLYWYRQTLGQGPEFLTYFQNEAQLEKSRLLSDRFSAERPKGSFSTLEIQRTEQGDSAMYLCASRSWTQANTEAFFGQGTRLTVV.